The next 32 T cell receptor beta chains were all read from a single sample in a study of shared clonotypes between healthy human individuals. TCRdb's table, derived via immunoSEQ multiplex PCR, lists solely in-frame clones and lacks some. The sample consists of roughly 2.2 million clones, about 90% of them appearing once. Sequenced material: naive CD4+ T cells from PBMCs. Noted subset: CD45RA+ positively selected. These receptor sequences come from a man aged 18 to 35 in good health. Some clones in this sample may be carry-over from other donors' samples.

The genes are TRBV9 and TRBJ2-2; 11 nucleotides line up with TRBD1. V was pared by 5 bases and J by 5 bases, with 2 bases of the junction left unmatched. Germline assignment: CDR1 SGDLS and CDR2 YYNGEE. This CDR3 has 14 residues. CDR3 nucleotide sequence: TGTGCCAGCAGTGGGGACAGGGGGACCGGGGAGCTGTTTTTT. It codes for CASSGDRGTGELFF.

J is TRBJ1-3 and V is TRBV7-2; a weak D match, TRBD1 (5 bases). Germline V gives CDR1 SGHTA, CDR2 FQGNSA. Trimming removed 6 bases from V and 2 bases from J, with 11 bases in between. This CDR3 is built from 14 residues. CDR3 sequence reads: CASRGPFPGNTIYF. The DNA for the CDR3 is TGTGCCAGCAGGGGACCATTTCCTGGAAACACCATATATTTT.

V usage is TRBV7-2 and J usage is TRBJ2-5; D is perhaps TRBD1 or TRBD2 (5 bases each). CDR3 length: 14 residues. Trimming removed 3 bases at V and 4 bases at J, with 12 bases between. Germline V CDR1 and CDR2: SGHTA, FQGNSA. CDR3 bases: TGTGCCAGCAGCTTGGACGGGGCGGGAGAGACCCAGTACTTC. Protein product: CASSLDGAGETQYF.

This clone was counted a single time. The chain recombines TRBV28 with TRBJ2-6; TRBD1 or TRBD2 may be the D gene (5 bases each). CDR1 is MDHEN, CDR2 SYDVKM, per germline. V was cut by 2 bases and J by 0 bases, with 14 bases left in between. The CDR3 totals 18 residues. Here the CDR3 reads CASSLRDGLFSGANVLTF. The CDR3 DNA is TGTGCCAGCAGTTTACGGGACGGACTCTTCTCTGGGGCCAACGTCCTGACTTTC.

V is TRBV27 and J is TRBJ1-3; D perhaps matches TRBD1 (5 bases). Between the trimmed V and J ends, which lost 3 bases and 4 bases, there was a span of 10 bases. The CDR3 contains 14 residues. CDR1 and CDR2 (germline): MNHEY, SMNVEV (reference sequence). Here the CDR3 reads CASSFPGLGNTIYF. The CDR3 DNA reads TGTGCCAGCAGTTTTCCGGGGCTCGGAAACACCATATATTTT.

The genes are TRBV29-1 and TRBJ2-7; no definite D call. The CDR3 sequence is 12 residues long. The germline CDR1 and CDR2 sequences are SQVTM and ANQGSEA. The V and J ends lost 4 bases and 2 bases respectively, with 9 bases between them. CDR3 nucleotide sequence: TGCAGCGTTGCGGAAGCCACCTACGAGCAGTACTTC. It codes for CSVAEATYEQYF.

The CDR3 DNA sequence: TGCGCCAGCAGCTTGGTACAGGGGGTCACTGAAGCTTTCTTT. The encoded protein is CASSLVQGVTEAFF. The rearrangement uses TRBV5-1 and TRBJ1-1, with TRBD1 identical over 8 bases. V shed 0 bases and J 4 bases; nucleotides not matched to a gene: 2. Germline CDR1 reads SGHRS; CDR2 reads YFSETQ. This CDR3 is built from 14 residues. The whole variable domain, remainder taken from reference TRBV5-1 and TRBJ1-1, is KAGVTQTPRYLIKTRGQQVTLSCSPISGHRSVSWYQQTPGQGLQFLFEYFSETQRNKGNFPGRFSGRQFSNSRSEMNVSTLELGDSALYLCASSLVQGVTEAFFGQGTRLTVV.

V gene TRBV5-8 combines with J gene TRBJ1-2; D is ambiguous. The CDR3 totals 15 residues. Germline CDR1 SGHTS, CDR2 YDEGEE. V was cut by 6 bases and J by 8 bases, with 23 bases left in between. CDR3: CASTAWVREEVGYTF. For the CDR3, the DNA is TGTGCCAGCACCGCCTGGGTGAGAGAAGAAGTAGGCTACACCTTC.

The gene calls are TRBV10-3 and TRBJ2-2; the D gene is possibly TRBD2 (6 bases). The V gene lost 5 bases and the J gene lost 0 bases, with 10 bases spanning the gap. CDR3 length: 15 residues. Germline CDR1 and CDR2: ENHRY and SYGVKD. The CDR3 region is CAISRELANTGELFF. The DNA for the CDR3 is TGTGCCATCAGTCGGGAGTTAGCGAACACCGGGGAGCTGTTTTTT.

The chain couples TRBV9 to TRBJ2-3; D is ambiguous. Germline CDR1 reads SGDLS; CDR2 reads YYNGEE. V lost 2 bases and J 10 bases, leaving 14 bases between the germline ends. This CDR3 is built from 13 residues. The CDR3 DNA reads as TGTGCCAGCAGCGTCGCCCCCTTTCAGGCGCAGTATTTT. Translating it yields CASSVAPFQAQYF.

This clone was seen only once. The chain is built from TRBV14 and TRBJ1-2; D is unclear. The CDR3 covers 13 residues. Germline-derived CDR1 and CDR2 are SGHDN and FVKESK. V lost 0 bases and J 4 bases, leaving 6 bases between the germline ends. CDR3 region: CASSQDAGYGYTF. In DNA, the CDR3 is TGTGCCAGCAGCCAAGATGCGGGCTATGGCTACACCTTC.

This clone was recorded only once. The chain joins TRBV6-5 to TRBJ1-3; 9 bases are shared with TRBD1. Germline CDR1 reads MNHEY; CDR2 reads SVGAGI. Trimming took 2 bases from V and 6 from J; bases not matched to a gene: 5. The CDR3 spans 15 residues. In DNA form, the CDR3 reads TGTGCCAGCAGTTACAGAGGACAGGGGTTAAACACCATATATTTT. Translating gives CASSYRGQGLNTIYF.

V gene TRBV19 combines with J gene TRBJ1-5, with a possible D match to TRBD1 (6 bases). V lost 7 bases and J 5 bases, leaving 18 bases between the germline ends. Germline CDR1 LNHDA, CDR2 SQIVND (reference sequence). This CDR3 is 15 amino acids long. The CDR3 loop is CASTYRGQGHQPQHF. The CDR3 DNA reads TGTGCCAGTACCTATCGGGGCCAGGGGCATCAGCCCCAGCATTTT.

This chain links TRBV6-1 with TRBJ1-3; D is unclear. The V end lost 6 bases, the J end lost 3 bases, and 9 bases lay between the germline ends. Germline CDR1 and CDR2: MNHNS and SASEGT. The CDR3 runs 13 residues. The CDR3 bases are TGTGCCAGCAGGAAGGTTATTGGAAACACCATATATTTT. Amino acid sequence: CASRKVIGNTIYF.

The chain has TRBV28 and TRBJ2-3; maybe TRBD1 (5 bases). The germline V gene has CDR1 MDHEN and CDR2 SYDVKM. Trimming cost V 1 base and J 0 bases, with 11 bases left between them. This CDR3 is built from 16 residues. In DNA, the CDR3 is TGTGCCAGCAGTTTATATACAGGAGCTAGCACAGATACGCAGTATTTT. This sequence encodes CASSLYTGASTDTQYF.

The chain carries TRBV27 and TRBJ1-1; D is perhaps TRBD1 (6 bases). The CDR3 is 13 amino acids. The V gene lost 6 bases and the J gene lost 8 bases, with 16 bases spanning the gap. The germline V gene encodes CDR1 MNHEY and CDR2 SMNVEV (reference sequence). CDR3 sequence reads: CASRPRQVREAFF. CDR3 nucleotides: TGTGCCAGCAGGCCCCGACAGGTCCGGGAAGCTTTCTTT.

This chain connects TRBV5-4 to TRBJ2-2; D unresolved. The CDR3 runs 14 residues. In germline, CDR1 is SGHNT, CDR2 YYREEE (reference sequence). Trimming removed 9 bases from V and 1 base from J, with 13 bases in between. CDR3 residues: CAMAPRGNTGELFF. CDR3 sequence (DNA): TGTGCCATGGCTCCTCGCGGGAACACCGGGGAGCTGTTTTTT.

The J gene is TRBJ2-1, the V gene TRBV7-3, with D maybe TRBD1 (8 bases). Germline values: CDR1 SGHTA, CDR2 FQGTGA. There are 14 residues in the CDR3. Trimming left V 3 bases short and J 8 bases short, with 14 bases between. The CDR3 sequence: CASSFDRGGDEQFF. The CDR3 DNA is TGTGCCAGCAGCTTCGACAGGGGAGGGGATGAGCAGTTCTTC. The variable domain in full, with the rest retrieved from reference TRBV7-3 and TRBJ2-1, is GAGVSQTPSNKVTEKGKYVELRCDPISGHTALYWYRQSLGQGPEFLIYFQGTGAADDSGLPNDRFFAVRPEGSVSTLKIQRTERGDSAVYLCASSFDRGGDEQFFGPGTRLTVL.

The rearrangement uses TRBV7-2 and TRBJ2-5, with TRBD2 as a possible D gene (5 bases). Between the trimmed V and J ends, which lost 1 base and 1 base, there was a span of 16 bases. The CDR3 runs to 17 residues. The germline V gene encodes CDR1 SGHTA and CDR2 FQGNSA. This chain's CDR3 is CASSLVSGKRVQETQYF. The CDR3, as DNA: TGTGCCAGCAGCTTAGTTTCGGGCAAGAGGGTCCAAGAGACCCAGTACTTC.

The chain combines TRBV2 with TRBJ2-7; 7 nucleotides line up with TRBD1. The trim removed 0 bases at V and 1 base at J, leaving 9 bases unmatched. Per the germline V gene, CDR1 is SNHLY and CDR2 is FYNNEI. The length of the CDR3 is 17 residues. The DNA for the CDR3 is TGTGCCAGCAGTGAAGCGCCTGAGGGACAGAGTTCCTACGAGCAGTACTTC. It encodes CASSEAPEGQSSYEQYF.

The CDR3 region is CASSFLAGGENTGELFF. The DNA of the CDR3 is TGTGCCAGCAGCTTCCTAGCGGGAGGGGAGAACACCGGGGAGCTGTTTTTT. The rearrangement uses TRBV11-2 and TRBJ2-2; 12 nucleotides align to TRBD2. The length of the CDR3 is 17 residues. V lost 3 bases and J lost 1; bases outside the gene matches: 3. Per the germline V gene, CDR1 is SGHAT and CDR2 is FQNNGV.

The chain uses TRBV5-1 and TRBJ1-2; D unresolved. Germline assignment: CDR1 SGHRS and CDR2 YFSETQ. This CDR3 has 13 residues. The germline V and J ends were trimmed by 1 base and 6 bases, with 10 bases remaining between them. The DNA for the CDR3 is TGCGCCAGCAGCTTGTTGGGGAGTCATGGCTACACCTTC. Residues: CASSLLGSHGYTF.

Notes on this clone: At one boundary the junction diverges from the germline segment, which might be a read error. The CDR3 is CASSQLSLQGSSEQYF. In DNA form, the CDR3 reads TGCGCCAGCAGCCAATTAAGTTTACAGGGTTCCTCCGAGCAGTACTTC. The chain carries TRBV4-1 and TRBJ2-5, with D perhaps matching TRBD1 (6 bases). The assigned J gene may be wrong: the sequence end matches TRBJ2-7 better. CDR3 size: 16 residues. Germline V gives CDR1 MGHRA, CDR2 YSYEKL.

CDR3 protein: CASSALAGETQYF. The DNA of the CDR3 is TGTGCCAGCAGCGCCCTGGCCGGAGAGACCCAGTACTTC. V usage is TRBV11-2 and J usage is TRBJ2-5; no reliable D call. CDR1 and CDR2 from the germline V gene are SGHAT and FQNNGV. V was pared by 5 bases and J by 4 bases, with 11 bases between. This CDR3 has 13 amino acids.

The chain recombines TRBV5-1 with TRBJ2-2; D could derive from TRBD1 or TRBD2 (5 bases each). Germline CDR1 is SGHRS and CDR2 is YFSETQ. V lost 3 bases, J lost 7 bases, and 16 bases lay in between. The length of the CDR3 is 15 residues. In DNA form, the CDR3 reads TGCGCCAGCAGCTCCGGGACCACTTTTGTCGGGGAGCTGTTTTTT. Translating gives CASSSGTTFVGELFF.

V usage is TRBV6-6 and J usage is TRBJ2-3; D not resolved. Germline V gene sequence: CDR1 MNHNY, CDR2 SVGAGI (reference sequence). This CDR3 has 15 amino acids. Trimming took 7 bases from V and 2 from J, leaving 16 bases between them. The CDR3 nucleotides read TGTGCCAGCAAGGGCAAGTACCTTTTCACAGATACGCAGTATTTT. As protein: CASKGKYLFTDTQYF.

The genes are TRBV28 and TRBJ2-1; tentatively, D is TRBD2 (6 bases). Trimming removed 3 bases at V and 0 bases at J, with 9 bases between. The CDR3 sequence is 15 residues long. Germline V lookup: CDR1 MDHEN, CDR2 SYDVKM. CDR3 sequence reads: CASSFAGNSYNEQFF. The CDR3 nucleotides are TGTGCCAGCAGTTTTGCGGGAAACTCCTACAATGAGCAGTTCTTC.

This rearrangement joins TRBV6-6 to TRBJ1-5, with D unclear. Trimming removed 5 bases at V and 5 bases at J, with 10 bases between. Germline-derived CDR1 and CDR2 are MNHNY and SVGAGI (reference sequence). The CDR3 is made up of 13 amino acids. The CDR3 nucleotides are TGTGCCAGCAGTACCGGAAGGTATCAGCCCCAGCATTTT. It encodes CASSTGRYQPQHF.

The V and J genes are TRBV29-1 and TRBJ2-5, with TRBD1 as a possible D gene (5 bases). This CDR3 is 15 amino acids long. Looked up from germline, CDR1 is SQVTM and CDR2 is ANQGSEA. V shed 4 bases and J shed 5 bases, with 20 bases lying between them. In DNA, the CDR3 is TGCAGCGTTGTCCGTTTGCAGGGTCCAGGGGAGACCCAGTACTTC. Residues: CSVVRLQGPGETQYF.

The chain carries TRBV5-1 and TRBJ2-2, with D perhaps matching TRBD1 (5 bases). Germline CDR1 SGHRS, CDR2 YFSETQ. The CDR3 is 15 amino acids. Trimming pared 4 bases from V and 1 base from J, leaving 11 bases between. CDR3 in amino acids: CASSQGARNTGELFF. CDR3 coding DNA: TGCGCCAGCAGCCAAGGGGCACGGAACACCGGGGAGCTGTTTTTT.

The genes are TRBV6-6 and TRBJ2-3, with 8 bases that match TRBD1. This CDR3 contains 14 residues. With V trimmed by 6 bases and J by 3 bases, 5 bases remained unmatched. The germline gives CDR1 MNHNY, CDR2 SVGAGI (reference sequence). The CDR3 protein is CASSQDRGTDTQYF. The CDR3 DNA is TGTGCCAGCAGCCAAGACAGGGGAACAGATACGCAGTATTTT.

This clone was picked up one time. The V gene is TRBV19, the J gene TRBJ2-1, with TRBD2 identical over 10 bases. Trimming took 3 bases from V and 9 from J; bases not matched to a gene: 11. CDR1 and CDR2 from the germline V gene are LNHDA and SQIVND (reference sequence). The CDR3 covers 16 residues. Written as DNA, the CDR3 is TGTGCCAGTAGTATCGTGGCTAGCGGGAGTAAGGGTGAGCAGTTCTTC. It translates to CASSIVASGSKGEQFF.